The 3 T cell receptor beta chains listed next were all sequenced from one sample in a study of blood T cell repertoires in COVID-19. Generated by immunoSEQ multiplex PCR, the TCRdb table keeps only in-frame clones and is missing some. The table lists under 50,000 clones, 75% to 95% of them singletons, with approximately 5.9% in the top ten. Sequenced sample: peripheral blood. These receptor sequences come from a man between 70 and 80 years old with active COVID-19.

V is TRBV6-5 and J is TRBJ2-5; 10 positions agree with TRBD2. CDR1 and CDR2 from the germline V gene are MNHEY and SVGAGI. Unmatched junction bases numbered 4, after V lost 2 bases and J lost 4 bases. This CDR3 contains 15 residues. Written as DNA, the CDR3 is TGTGCCAGCAGTTACGAGGCTAGCGGGGGAGAGACCCAGTACTTC. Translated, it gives CASSYEASGGETQYF.

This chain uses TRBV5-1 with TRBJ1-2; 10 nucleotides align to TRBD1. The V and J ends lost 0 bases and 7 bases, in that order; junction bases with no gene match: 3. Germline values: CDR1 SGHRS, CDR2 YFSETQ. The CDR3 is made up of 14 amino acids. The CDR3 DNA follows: TGCGCCAGCAGCTTGGGACAGGGGGCTTTTGGCTACACCTTC. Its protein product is CASSLGQGAFGYTF.

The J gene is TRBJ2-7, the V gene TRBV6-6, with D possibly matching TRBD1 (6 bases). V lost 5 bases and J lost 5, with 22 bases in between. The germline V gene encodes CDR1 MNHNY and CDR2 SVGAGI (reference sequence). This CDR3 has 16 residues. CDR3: CASSMSVGAIPHEQYF. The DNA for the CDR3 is TGTGCCAGCAGTATGTCCGTGGGGGCGATTCCCCACGAGCAGTACTTC.